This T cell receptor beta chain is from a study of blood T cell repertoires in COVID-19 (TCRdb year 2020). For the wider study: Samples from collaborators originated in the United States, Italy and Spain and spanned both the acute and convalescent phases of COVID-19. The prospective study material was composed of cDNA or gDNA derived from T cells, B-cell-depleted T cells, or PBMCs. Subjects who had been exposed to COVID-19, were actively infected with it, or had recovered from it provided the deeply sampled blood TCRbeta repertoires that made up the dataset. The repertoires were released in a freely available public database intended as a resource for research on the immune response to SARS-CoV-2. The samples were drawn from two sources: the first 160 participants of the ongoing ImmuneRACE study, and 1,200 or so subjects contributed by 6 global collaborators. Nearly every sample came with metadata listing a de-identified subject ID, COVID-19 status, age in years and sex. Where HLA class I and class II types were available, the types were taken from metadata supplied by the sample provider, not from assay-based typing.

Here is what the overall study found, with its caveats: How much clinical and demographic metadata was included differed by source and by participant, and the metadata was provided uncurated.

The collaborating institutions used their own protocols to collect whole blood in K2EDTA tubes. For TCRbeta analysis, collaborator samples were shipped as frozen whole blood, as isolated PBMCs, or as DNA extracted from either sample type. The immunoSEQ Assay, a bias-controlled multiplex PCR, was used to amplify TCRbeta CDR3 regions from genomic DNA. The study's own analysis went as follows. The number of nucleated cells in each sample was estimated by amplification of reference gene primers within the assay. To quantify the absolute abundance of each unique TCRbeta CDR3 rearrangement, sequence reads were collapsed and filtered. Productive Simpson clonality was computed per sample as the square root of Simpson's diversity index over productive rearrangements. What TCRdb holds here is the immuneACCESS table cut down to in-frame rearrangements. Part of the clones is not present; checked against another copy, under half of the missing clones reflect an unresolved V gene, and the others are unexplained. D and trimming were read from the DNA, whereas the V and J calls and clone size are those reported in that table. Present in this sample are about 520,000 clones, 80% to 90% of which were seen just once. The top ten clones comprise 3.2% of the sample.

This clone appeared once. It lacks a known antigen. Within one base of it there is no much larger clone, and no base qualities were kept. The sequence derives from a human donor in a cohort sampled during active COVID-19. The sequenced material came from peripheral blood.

The nucleotide sequence is given as TGTGCCAGCAGCTCCGGGTTTTTATCAAATGACAATGAGCAGTTCTTC. Its protein is CASSSGFLSNDNEQFF. The chain is assembled from TRBV7-9 and TRBJ2-1; confidence is insufficient to name the D gene. V is shortened by 4 bases, J by 5 bases, and the region joining them spans 18 bases. From the cysteine through the phenylalanine, the CDR3 covers 16 amino acids. Kept here is only the CDR3 DNA, which spans 48 bases and is read in frame from base 1. The CDR1 and CDR2 encoded by the germline V gene (reference sequence) are SEHNR and FQNEAQ.